The sequence of this T cell receptor (beta chain) was determined in a study of regulatory T cells in long-lasting Graves disease. About the study: The study counted Graves' disease as persistent given over 5 years of antithyroid drugs and positive TSH receptor antibodies. General study results and limits: It was in persistent disease that TRBV28, TRBJ1-2 and TRBJ2-5 were favored. Analysis covered peripheral blood alone, not thyroid tissue.

Relying on iRepertoire HTBI primers and Arm-PCR of CDR3 regions, the team built TCR beta libraries. Using its own MiXCR run on the multiplex PCR reads, TCRdb lists one record per CDR3 protein. There are 500,000 to 800,000 distinct CDR3 sequences in the sample; around 30% occur only once, and 35% to 55% lies in the top ten. Documented time point: persistent/refractory GD, antithyroid drugs over 5 years with positive TRAb. From PBMCs, RNA was extracted and then used to make the TCR library. Collection of peripheral blood (roughly 9 milliliters) was done using EDTA tubes. This CDR3 spans 16 amino acids. The germline gives CDR1 SGHRS, CDR2 YFSETQ. With 4 bases clipped from V and 7 bases from J, the junction kept 10 bases outside the gene matches. As to this clonotype: Its antigen remains unknown.

J is TRBJ1-6 and V is TRBV5-1, with 8 nucleotides matching TRBD1. The sample here was peripheral blood mononuclear cells (PBMCs), taken when the disease was refractory, from a patient treated with antithyroid drugs. This sequence was found in a female donor with Graves disease. The CDR3 nucleotides are TGCGCCAGCAGCGCATCCGGGACAGGAGGGAATTCACCCCTCCACTTT. As protein: CASSASGTGGNSPLHF.